The entry that follows covers one T cell receptor (beta chain) sequence. Its target is not known. This specimen belongs to a study of T cell responses to AZD1222 COVID-19 vaccine. Overall study findings and caveats: Donor demographics were predominantly white British with a female majority; clonal diversity may be underestimated.

Germline values: CDR1 LNHDA, CDR2 SQIVND (reference sequence). The V end was cut by 7 bases, the J end by 6 bases, with 10 bases between. The CDR3 loop spans 11 amino acids. Repertoires were generated with immunoSEQ multiplex PCR, while TCRdb's copy carries only in-frame clones and drops some. The data show 82,000 or so clones, with 90% to 95% seen just once and 5.2% held by the top ten. The clonotype comes from an adult in good health. The sequenced sample was peripheral blood, obtained on day 0 of AZD1222 vaccination. The genes are TRBV19 and TRBJ2-7; a weak D match, TRBD2 (5 bases). CDR3 loop: CASIKAGEQYF. CDR3 DNA sequence: TGTGCCAGTATTAAGGCGGGCGAGCAGTACTTC. The complete variable domain, with remaining parts taken from reference TRBV19 and TRBJ2-7, reads DGGITQSPKYLFRKEGQNVTLSCEQNLNHDAMYWYRQDPGQGLRLIYYSQIVNDFQKGDIAEGYSVSREKKESFPLTVTSAQKNPTAFYLCASIKAGEQYFGPGTRLTVT.